The sequence of this T cell receptor beta chain was determined in a study of blood T cell repertoires in COVID-19. Profiled with immunoSEQ multiplex PCR; TCRdb holds only in-frame clones, not every one. Of 250,000 to 300,000 clones in the sample, roughly 79% were seen once. The germline V gene has CDR1 SGHAT and CDR2 FQNNGV. This CDR3 has 17 residues. After removal of 4 bases from V and 5 bases from J, the junction contained 10 bases not matched to a gene. This chain uses TRBV11-2 with TRBJ2-2; 10 bases match TRBD2. This receptor was obtained from a woman aged 55-70 years with active or convalescent COVID-19. Sequencing input: peripheral blood. The CDR3 loop is CASSSLTSGVGTGELFF. CDR3 in DNA: TGTGCCAGCAGCTCGCTTACTAGCGGGGTTGGGACCGGGGAGCTGTTTTTT.